There are many counts of the clone carrying this T cell receptor (beta chain). Its specificity is not known. The data were taken from a study of shared clonotypes between healthy human individuals. At a deep level, the assay was run. TCRdb's copy holds only in-frame clones and misses some; the assay was immunoSEQ multiplex PCR. The sample holds hundreds of thousands of clones, around 78% seen once. General observations from the study: Rarefaction revealed incomplete sorted-subset sequencing despite large depth.

The ends lost 6 bases at V and 3 bases at J; junction bases unmatched: 8. Germline V gives CDR1 LNHDA, CDR2 SQIVND (reference sequence). CDR3 length: 15 residues. The source is a woman in her twenties or thirties in good health. Sequencing was carried out using memory CD4+ T cells sorted from blood. As to subset: CD45RA-negative fraction. The chain recombines TRBV19 with TRBJ2-1, with 7 bases that match TRBD1. CDR3 bases: TGTGCCAGTAGCCTTAGGGGGCGCGGCTACAATGAGCAGTTCTTC. It encodes CASSLRGRGYNEQFF. Based on the CDR3 plus reference TRBV19 and TRBJ2-1, the full variable domain is DGGITQSPKYLFRKEGQNVTLSCEQNLNHDAMYWYRQDPGQGLRLIYYSQIVNDFQKGDIAEGYSVSREKKESFPLTVTSAQKNPTAFYLCASSLRGRGYNEQFFGPGTRLTVL.